The present T cell receptor beta chain was sequenced within a study of regulatory T cells in long-lasting Graves disease. Overall study context: Newly diagnosed Graves' patients had under 3 months of antithyroid drugs. Study-wide findings and caveats: New patients shared fewer public clonotypes (roughly 910) than persistent patients did (2,741).

As to time point: newly diagnosed GD, antithyroid drugs for less than 3 months. Following extraction of RNA from PBMCs, that RNA was used to make the TCR library. The table lists this clonotype with a few counts. Its antigen is not identified. Libraries of TCR beta came from iRepertoire HTBI primers plus Arm-PCR of CDR3 regions. Via MiXCR, TCRdb re-called the multiplex PCR reads, giving one row per CDR3 protein. The sample carries about 300,000 distinct CDR3 sequences, 15% to 20% recorded once. CDR1 LGHNA and CDR2 YNFKEQ come from the germline V gene. The V and J ends lost 1 base and 7 bases, in that order; junction bases with no gene match: 6. The CDR3 is 15 amino acids.

The clonotype was recovered from a female donor with Graves disease. Sequenced here: peripheral blood mononuclear cells (PBMCs), sampled at new diagnosis, from a patient treated with antithyroid drugs. The gene calls are TRBV4-2 and TRBJ2-7; 11 bases fit TRBD2. The CDR3 region is CASSQATGLAGEQYF. The CDR3 DNA reads as TGTGCCAGCAGCCAAGCGACAGGACTAGCGGGTGAGCAGTACTTC.